This TCR beta chain derives from a study of monozygotic twins with inflammatory bowel disease. Study-wide results and caveats: In these data, no single strong IBD-associated signal or clonotype received support. IBD patients shared fewer clonotypes with others than healthy twins, especially with disease activity.

As concerns this clonotype: The antigen is unknown.

TCRdb reprocessed the 5' RACE reads and stores each CDR3 protein as one record, lacking DNA. The sample table sets out 440,000 or so distinct CDR3 sequences. The CDR3 spans 14 residues. Germline V lookup: CDR1 LNHDA, CDR2 SQIVND (reference sequence). This receptor was obtained from a human donor with ulcerative colitis or Crohn's disease, or a healthy co-twin of an affected twin (not recorded which). V and J are TRBV19 and TRBJ1-2. The sample was blood. CDR3: CASSTGKRNYGYTF.